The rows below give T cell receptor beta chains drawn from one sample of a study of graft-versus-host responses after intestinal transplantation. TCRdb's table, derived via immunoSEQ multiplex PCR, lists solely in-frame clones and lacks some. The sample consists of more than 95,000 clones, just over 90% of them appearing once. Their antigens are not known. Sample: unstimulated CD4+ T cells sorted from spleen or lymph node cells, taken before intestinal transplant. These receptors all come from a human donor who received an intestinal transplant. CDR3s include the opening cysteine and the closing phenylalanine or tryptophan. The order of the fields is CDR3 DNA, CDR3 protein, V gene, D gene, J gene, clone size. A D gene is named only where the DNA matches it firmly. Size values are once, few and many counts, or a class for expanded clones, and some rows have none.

CDR3 DNA: TGCGCCAGCAGCTTGGGGGGCCTCTACTACGAGCAGTACTTC
CDR3 protein: CASSLGGLYYEQYF
V gene: TRBV5-1
D gene: NA
J gene: TRBJ2-7
clone size: NA

CDR3 DNA: TGTGCCAGCAGCGTAGCTGGAGGGAACCAAGAGACCCAGTACTTC
CDR3 protein: CASSVAGGNQETQYF
V gene: TRBV9
D gene: NA
J gene: TRBJ2-5
clone size: NA

CDR3 DNA: TGTGCCAGCAGTTTACGGCAGACTGGATTTTACGAGCAGTACTTC
CDR3 protein: CASSLRQTGFYEQYF
V gene: TRBV27
D gene: NA
J gene: TRBJ2-7
clone size: NA

CDR3 DNA: TGCGCCAGCAGCCAAGTAAAAGGGGGCGGACATTACAATGAGCAGTTCTTC
CDR3 protein: CASSQVKGGGHYNEQFF
V gene: TRBV4-3
D gene: TRBD1
J gene: TRBJ2-1
clone size: NA

CDR3 DNA: TGTGCCAGCAGTTCCCCCCGCTACAGGGTTAGCTCCTACAATGAGCAGTTCTTC
CDR3 protein: CASSSPRYRVSSYNEQFF
V gene: TRBV28
D gene: NA
J gene: TRBJ2-1
clone size: NA

CDR3 DNA: TGTGCCAGCAGCACCGGGACTAGAAGGCAGTACTTC
CDR3 protein: CASSTGTRRQYF
V gene: TRBV5-4
D gene: TRBD2
J gene: TRBJ2-7
clone size: NA

CDR3 DNA: TGTGCCAGCTCACTCCGGACAGCCCTGCCCTATGGCTACACCTTC
CDR3 protein: CASSLRTALPYGYTF
V gene: TRBV18
D gene: NA
J gene: TRBJ1-2
clone size: NA

CDR3 DNA: TGTGCCAGCAGATACCAGGGGAGCGATCAGCCCCAGCATTTT
CDR3 protein: CASRYQGSDQPQHF
V gene: TRBV2
D gene: NA
J gene: TRBJ1-5
clone size: NA

CDR3 DNA: TGTGCCAGCAGCTTAGTAGGAGTCCGGGACAAAAACGACGAGCAGTACTTC
CDR3 protein: CASSLVGVRDKNDEQYF
V gene: TRBV7-9
D gene: NA
J gene: TRBJ2-7
clone size: NA

CDR3 DNA: TGTGCCACCGATCCGGGACTAGCGGGGCTAGGGTACTTC
CDR3 protein: CATDPGLAGLGYF
V gene: TRBV6-1
D gene: TRBD2
J gene: TRBJ2-7
clone size: NA

CDR3 DNA: TGTGCCAGCAGCGCTTTTCGGACAGGGAGGGCCGGGTGGCAGTACTTC
CDR3 protein: CASSAFRTGRAGWQYF
V gene: TRBV9
D gene: NA
J gene: TRBJ2-7
clone size: NA

CDR3 DNA: TGCGCCAGCAGCTTGGTTGCCGACAGGGAAGGGAACTATGGCTACACCTTC
CDR3 protein: CASSLVADREGNYGYTF
V gene: TRBV5-1
D gene: TRBD1
J gene: TRBJ1-2
clone size: NA

CDR3 DNA: TGCGCCAGCAGCTTGTCAAAGAGCGGGGTAGCCAAAAACATTCAGTACTTC
CDR3 protein: CASSLSKSGVAKNIQYF
V gene: TRBV5-1
D gene: TRBD2
J gene: TRBJ2-4
clone size: NA

CDR3 DNA: TGTGCCAGCAGTTACTCGACAGGGGGATATGGCTACACCTTC
CDR3 protein: CASSYSTGGYGYTF
V gene: TRBV6-5
D gene: TRBD1
J gene: TRBJ1-2
clone size: NA

CDR3 DNA: TGTGCCAGCAGTCGATTACCTCAGGGGGTATCCTACGAGCAGTACTTC
CDR3 protein: CASSRLPQGVSYEQYF
V gene: TRBV25-1
D gene: TRBD1
J gene: TRBJ2-7
clone size: NA

CDR3 DNA: TGTGCCAGCTCACGTAGCATATCCTACAATGAGCAGTTCTTC
CDR3 protein: CASSRSISYNEQFF
V gene: TRBV18
D gene: NA
J gene: TRBJ2-1
clone size: NA

CDR3 DNA: TGTGCCAGTAGTGGTAACAGGGGTAATTCACCCCTCCACTTT
CDR3 protein: CASSGNRGNSPLHF
V gene: TRBV19
D gene: TRBD1
J gene: TRBJ1-6
clone size: NA

CDR3 DNA: TGTGCCAGCAGCTCGACAGGGACCGGAGGCGGGGAGCTGTTTTTT
CDR3 protein: CASSSTGTGGGELFF
V gene: TRBV11-2
D gene: TRBD1
J gene: TRBJ2-2
clone size: NA

CDR3 DNA: TGTGCCAGCAGCTTATATACCCTCGAAGGGGAGGACACCTTC
CDR3 protein: CASSLYTLEGEDTF
V gene: TRBV7-9
D gene: NA
J gene: TRBJ1-2
clone size: NA

CDR3 DNA: TGTGCCAGTAGTAGGGACAGGGGGACTCCGTTCTTC
CDR3 protein: CASSRDRGTPFF
V gene: TRBV19
D gene: TRBD1
J gene: TRBJ2-1
clone size: NA

CDR3 DNA: TGTGCCAGCTCCAGCATTGGGGGCGAAGTGAATGAGCAGTTCTTC
CDR3 protein: CASSSIGGEVNEQFF
V gene: TRBV28
D gene: NA
J gene: TRBJ2-1
clone size: NA

CDR3 DNA: TGTGCCAGCAGCTTAGGACGGGTCGACGGGGGGGCCACAGATACGCAGTATTTT
CDR3 protein: CASSLGRVDGGATDTQYF
V gene: TRBV7-2
D gene: TRBD2
J gene: TRBJ2-3
clone size: once

CDR3 DNA: TGTGCCAGCAGCCAATCACGTATCAGCTACGAGCAGTACTTC
CDR3 protein: CASSQSRISYEQYF
V gene: TRBV16
D gene: NA
J gene: TRBJ2-7
clone size: NA

CDR3 DNA: TGCAGCGTTGAAGCCCGGAAGAGGGGACTAGCGACAGAGACCCAGTACTTC
CDR3 protein: CSVEARKRGLATETQYF
V gene: TRBV29-1
D gene: TRBD2
J gene: TRBJ2-5
clone size: once

CDR3 DNA: TGCAGCGTCATCGGCCAGACCAAGGGGAACTATGGCTACACCTTC
CDR3 protein: CSVIGQTKGNYGYTF
V gene: TRBV29-1
D gene: NA
J gene: TRBJ1-2
clone size: once

CDR3 DNA: TGTGCCAGCAGTGAGATTAGCATCGAGCAGTACTTC
CDR3 protein: CASSEISIEQYF
V gene: TRBV28
D gene: NA
J gene: TRBJ2-7
clone size: NA

CDR3 DNA: TGTGCCAGTAGTGGAGCGGGGAAGGGCACAGATACGCAGTATTTT
CDR3 protein: CASSGAGKGTDTQYF
V gene: TRBV19
D gene: TRBD2
J gene: TRBJ2-3
clone size: NA

CDR3 DNA: TGTGCCAGCAGCTCTCCGGACAGGCTGGATTCACCCCTCCACTTT
CDR3 protein: CASSSPDRLDSPLHF
V gene: TRBV7-8
D gene: TRBD1
J gene: TRBJ1-6
clone size: NA

CDR3 DNA: TGCGCCAGCAGCCACTTAGCGGGGGGCACAGATACGCAGTATTTT
CDR3 protein: CASSHLAGGTDTQYF
V gene: TRBV4-3
D gene: TRBD2
J gene: TRBJ2-3
clone size: NA

CDR3 DNA: TGTGCCAGTAGTATAATTTTCGGGTTATCTCGCCAAGAGACCCAGTACTTC
CDR3 protein: CASSIIFGLSRQETQYF
V gene: TRBV19
D gene: NA
J gene: TRBJ2-5
clone size: NA

CDR3 DNA: TGTGCCAGCAGTCGAACCGGGACTAGCGGCACAGATACGCAGTATTTT
CDR3 protein: CASSRTGTSGTDTQYF
V gene: TRBV27
D gene: TRBD2
J gene: TRBJ2-3
clone size: NA

CDR3 DNA: TGTGCCAGCAGCCTATATAAGAGAATGAGCACTGAAGCTTTCTTT
CDR3 protein: CASSLYKRMSTEAFF
V gene: TRBV4-2
D gene: NA
J gene: TRBJ1-1
clone size: NA

CDR3 DNA: TGCGCCAGCAGCACCGACAGGGGAGCCCTCTCGAGCGAGCAGTACTTC
CDR3 protein: CASSTDRGALSSEQYF
V gene: TRBV5-1
D gene: TRBD1
J gene: TRBJ2-7
clone size: once

CDR3 DNA: TGTGCCAGCAGTTCTCCCAATGAGCAGTTCTTC
CDR3 protein: CASSSPNEQFF
V gene: TRBV28
D gene: NA
J gene: TRBJ2-1
clone size: NA

CDR3 DNA: TGTGCCAGCAGCTTGGGACTGTACCAAGAGACCCAGTACTTC
CDR3 protein: CASSLGLYQETQYF
V gene: TRBV5-4
D gene: NA
J gene: TRBJ2-5
clone size: NA

CDR3 DNA: TGTGCCAGCACCATCCACCGACTGCGGTTTGTCTCCGGGGAGCTGTTTTTT
CDR3 protein: CASTIHRLRFVSGELFF
V gene: TRBV5-8
D gene: NA
J gene: TRBJ2-2
clone size: NA

CDR3 DNA: TGTGCCAGCAGTTTATCTGGCCCCCGCGGGATCACAGATACGCAGTATTTT
CDR3 protein: CASSLSGPRGITDTQYF
V gene: TRBV27
D gene: NA
J gene: TRBJ2-3
clone size: NA

CDR3 DNA: TGTGCCAGCAGTGAAAATCTGGTCCTAGTCTTC
CDR3 protein: CASSENLVLVF
V gene: TRBV6-1
D gene: NA
J gene: TRBJ2-7
clone size: NA

CDR3 DNA: TGTGCCAGCAGCTTAAGGCTTGGGACAGGGATGGAAAAACTGTTTTTT
CDR3 protein: CASSLRLGTGMEKLFF
V gene: TRBV7-9
D gene: TRBD1
J gene: TRBJ1-4
clone size: NA